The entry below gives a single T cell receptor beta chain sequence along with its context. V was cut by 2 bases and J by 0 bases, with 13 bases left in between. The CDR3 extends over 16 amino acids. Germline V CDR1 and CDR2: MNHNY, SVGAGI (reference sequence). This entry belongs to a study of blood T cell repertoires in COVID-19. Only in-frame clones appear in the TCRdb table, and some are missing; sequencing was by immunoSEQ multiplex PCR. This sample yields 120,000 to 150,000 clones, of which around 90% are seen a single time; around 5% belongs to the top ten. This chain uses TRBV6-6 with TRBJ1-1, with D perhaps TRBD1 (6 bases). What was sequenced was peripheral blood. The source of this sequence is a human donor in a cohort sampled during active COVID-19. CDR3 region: CASSYPGVPMNTEAFF. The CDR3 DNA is TGTGCCAGCAGTTACCCAGGGGTCCCAATGAACACTGAAGCTTTCTTT.